Listed below are T cell receptor beta chains from one sample, sequenced in a study of beta chain features in type 1 diabetes. Sequencing was performed with immunoSEQ multiplex PCR; in TCRdb, only in-frame clones are kept and a portion is missing. The data show 600,000 to 750,000 clones, roughly 12% seen once. Material: naive CD4+ T cells from blood. Receptor source: a man aged 25-45 years with type 1 diabetes. Both conserved end residues are part of each CDR3. Fields, in order: D gene, V gene, J gene, clone size, CDR3 protein, CDR3 DNA. A D gene is named only where the DNA matches it firmly. Clone size appears in some rows only: once, few, many, or a class for an expanded clone.

d_call: NA
v_call: TRBV4-3
j_call: TRBJ2-7
clone_size: few
cdr3_aa: CASSQEFQGRHEQYF
cdr3_nt: TGCGCCAGCAGCCAAGAGTTCCAGGGGAGGCACGAGCAGTACTTC

d_call: TRBD1
v_call: TRBV5-1
j_call: TRBJ2-2
clone_size: few
cdr3_aa: CASSTRFTGGEDTGELFF
cdr3_nt: TGCGCCAGCAGCACCCGATTTACAGGGGGCGAGGACACCGGGGAGCTGTTTTTT

d_call: NA
v_call: TRBV28
j_call: TRBJ2-7
clone_size: NA
cdr3_aa: CASSLPHSASSYEQYF
cdr3_nt: TGTGCCAGCAGTTTACCCCATTCGGCGTCCTCCTACGAGCAGTACTTC

d_call: NA
v_call: TRBV25-1
j_call: TRBJ2-3
clone_size: few
cdr3_aa: CASSEGKWSVGATDTQYF
cdr3_nt: TGTGCCAGCAGTGAAGGGAAATGGTCGGTGGGGGCCACAGATACGCAGTATTTT

d_call: NA
v_call: TRBV9
j_call: TRBJ2-7
clone_size: NA
cdr3_aa: CASSPSITVYEQYF
cdr3_nt: TGTGCCAGCAGCCCCTCTATAACGGTATACGAGCAGTACTTC

d_call: TRBD2
v_call: TRBV10-3
j_call: TRBJ2-1
clone_size: many
cdr3_aa: CATQRDYYNEQFF
cdr3_nt: TGTGCCACCCAGAGGGACTACTACAATGAGCAGTTCTTC

d_call: TRBD2
v_call: TRBV2
j_call: TRBJ2-3
clone_size: few
cdr3_aa: CASRGTSGGDTQYF
cdr3_nt: TGTGCCAGCAGGGGGACTAGCGGGGGAGATACGCAGTATTTT

d_call: TRBD1
v_call: TRBV6-5
j_call: TRBJ1-5
clone_size: few
cdr3_aa: CASSLDRGYNQPQHF
cdr3_nt: TGTGCCAGCAGTCTGGACAGGGGTTATAATCAGCCCCAGCATTTT

d_call: NA
v_call: TRBV6-5
j_call: TRBJ2-7
clone_size: NA
cdr3_aa: CASRKDGSYEQYF
cdr3_nt: TGTGCCAGCAGAAAGGACGGCAGCTACGAGCAGTACTTC

d_call: NA
v_call: TRBV6-5
j_call: TRBJ1-2
clone_size: few
cdr3_aa: CASSYLNANGYTF
cdr3_nt: TGTGCCAGCAGTTACCTCAATGCGAACGGCTACACCTTC

d_call: TRBD1
v_call: TRBV7-2
j_call: TRBJ1-2
clone_size: few
cdr3_aa: CASSPTTGNYGYTF
cdr3_nt: TGTGCCAGCAGCCCTACGACAGGGAACTATGGCTACACCTTC

d_call: NA
v_call: TRBV5-4
j_call: TRBJ2-5
clone_size: few
cdr3_aa: CASSSTYYVCMETQYF
cdr3_nt: TGTGCCAGCAGCTCGACCTACTACGTGTGCATGGAGACCCAGTACTTC

d_call: NA
v_call: TRBV29-1
j_call: TRBJ1-4
clone_size: NA
cdr3_aa: CSGSGPNEKLFF
cdr3_nt: TGCAGCGGCAGTGGACCTAATGAAAAACTGTTTTTT

d_call: TRBD1
v_call: TRBV7-9
j_call: TRBJ2-3
clone_size: NA
cdr3_aa: CASSLQGAPDTQYF
cdr3_nt: TGTGCCAGCAGCTTACAGGGGGCACCAGATACGCAGTATTTT

d_call: NA
v_call: TRBV7-2
j_call: TRBJ2-6
clone_size: few
cdr3_aa: CASSLAVSGANVLTF
cdr3_nt: TGTGCCAGCAGCTTAGCAGTCTCTGGGGCCAACGTCCTGACTTTC

d_call: NA
v_call: TRBV2
j_call: TRBJ2-3
clone_size: few
cdr3_aa: CASSPKVTPADTQYF
cdr3_nt: TGTGCCAGCAGCCCCAAGGTGACGCCCGCAGATACGCAGTATTTT

d_call: NA
v_call: TRBV7-8
j_call: TRBJ2-6
clone_size: NA
cdr3_aa: CASSTHIQGGSGANVLTF
cdr3_nt: TGTGCCAGCAGCACGCACATACAGGGTGGATCTGGGGCCAACGTCCTGACTTTC

d_call: TRBD1
v_call: TRBV7-9
j_call: TRBJ2-7
clone_size: few
cdr3_aa: CASSLGRTGGEQYF
cdr3_nt: TGTGCCAGCAGCTTGGGAAGGACAGGGGGCGAGCAGTACTTC

d_call: NA
v_call: TRBV11-2
j_call: TRBJ1-1
clone_size: NA
cdr3_aa: CASRPNTEAFF
cdr3_nt: TGTGCCAGCAGACCAAACACTGAAGCTTTCTTT

d_call: TRBD1
v_call: TRBV7-7
j_call: TRBJ2-5
clone_size: NA
cdr3_aa: CASSLGTGPLETQYF
cdr3_nt: TGTGCCAGCAGCTTAGGGACAGGGCCCTTGGAGACCCAGTACTTC

d_call: NA
v_call: TRBV5-1
j_call: TRBJ2-5
clone_size: NA
cdr3_aa: CASSLSGVQETQYF
cdr3_nt: TGCGCCAGCAGCTTGTCAGGGGTTCAAGAGACCCAGTACTTC

d_call: TRBD1
v_call: TRBV5-1
j_call: TRBJ2-2
clone_size: NA
cdr3_aa: CASSRTGYSGELFF
cdr3_nt: TGCGCCAGCAGCCGGACAGGGTATTCCGGGGAGCTGTTTTTT

d_call: NA
v_call: TRBV9
j_call: TRBJ1-6
clone_size: NA
cdr3_aa: CASSVGTMDSLSYNSPLHF
cdr3_nt: TGTGCCAGCAGCGTAGGGACCATGGACTCCCTCTCCTATAATTCACCCCTCCACTTT

d_call: NA
v_call: TRBV6-6
j_call: TRBJ1-2
clone_size: NA
cdr3_aa: CASSGPPNYGYTF
cdr3_nt: TGTGCCAGCAGCGGCCCGCCTAACTATGGCTACACCTTC

d_call: NA
v_call: TRBV28
j_call: TRBJ1-5
clone_size: few
cdr3_aa: CASRAGPGLSQHF
cdr3_nt: TGTGCCAGCAGAGCCGGGCCTGGACTCTCCCAGCATTTT

d_call: TRBD1
v_call: TRBV29-1
j_call: TRBJ1-2
clone_size: few
cdr3_aa: CSVVWTGEYGYTF
cdr3_nt: TGCAGCGTTGTTTGGACAGGGGAATATGGCTACACCTTC

d_call: NA
v_call: TRBV20-1
j_call: TRBJ2-5
clone_size: NA
cdr3_aa: CTFGEETQYF
cdr3_nt: TGCACCTTTGGGGAAGAGACCCAGTACTTC

d_call: TRBD2
v_call: TRBV5-1
j_call: TRBJ2-3
clone_size: NA
cdr3_aa: CASSLGLAAYTDTQYF
cdr3_nt: TGCGCCAGCAGCCTTGGACTAGCGGCTTACACAGATACGCAGTATTTT

d_call: NA
v_call: TRBV5-1
j_call: TRBJ2-3
clone_size: NA
cdr3_aa: CASSRGGADTQYF
cdr3_nt: TGCGCCAGCAGTCGCGGAGGTGCAGATACGCAGTATTTT

d_call: TRBD2
v_call: TRBV28
j_call: TRBJ2-3
clone_size: few
cdr3_aa: CASRKPGLAEYF
cdr3_nt: TGTGCCAGCAGGAAGCCGGGACTAGCAGAGTATTTT

d_call: TRBD2
v_call: TRBV23-1
j_call: TRBJ2-1
clone_size: few
cdr3_aa: CASSPCAGLAIYNEQFF
cdr3_nt: TGCGCCAGCAGTCCGTGTGCGGGACTAGCTATCTACAATGAGCAGTTCTTC

d_call: NA
v_call: TRBV18
j_call: TRBJ2-3
clone_size: few
cdr3_aa: CASSLQGGDTQYF
cdr3_nt: TGTGCCAGCTCTCTACAGGGAGGAGATACGCAGTATTTT

d_call: TRBD1
v_call: TRBV9
j_call: TRBJ1-6
clone_size: NA
cdr3_aa: CASSVDVGQGNSPLHF
cdr3_nt: TGTGCCAGCAGCGTAGACGTGGGACAGGGAAATTCACCCCTCCACTTT

d_call: NA
v_call: TRBV5-4
j_call: TRBJ2-7
clone_size: few
cdr3_aa: CASSFDPGPYEQYF
cdr3_nt: TGTGCCAGCAGCTTCGATCCAGGACCCTACGAGCAGTACTTC

d_call: TRBD2
v_call: TRBV19
j_call: TRBJ2-1
clone_size: few
cdr3_aa: CASSPRQGLLAGNEQFF
cdr3_nt: TGTGCCAGTAGTCCAAGACAGGGCTTACTAGCGGGGAATGAGCAGTTCTTC

d_call: NA
v_call: TRBV15
j_call: TRBJ1-5
clone_size: few
cdr3_aa: CATSRPSGPQHF
cdr3_nt: TGTGCCACCAGCAGGCCTAGTGGTCCCCAGCATTTT

d_call: NA
v_call: TRBV20-1
j_call: TRBJ2-1
clone_size: NA
cdr3_aa: CSARLQNEQFF
cdr3_nt: TGCAGTGCTAGGTTACAAAATGAGCAGTTCTTC